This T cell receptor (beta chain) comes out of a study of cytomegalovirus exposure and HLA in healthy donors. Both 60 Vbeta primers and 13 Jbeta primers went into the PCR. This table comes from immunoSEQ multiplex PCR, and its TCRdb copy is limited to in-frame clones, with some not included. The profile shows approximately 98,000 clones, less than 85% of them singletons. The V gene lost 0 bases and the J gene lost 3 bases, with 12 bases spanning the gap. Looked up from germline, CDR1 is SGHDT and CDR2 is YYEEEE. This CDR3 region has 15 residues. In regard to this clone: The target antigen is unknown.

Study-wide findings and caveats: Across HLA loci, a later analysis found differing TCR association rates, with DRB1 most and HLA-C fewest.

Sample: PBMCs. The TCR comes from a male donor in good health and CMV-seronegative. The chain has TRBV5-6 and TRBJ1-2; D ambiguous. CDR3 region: CASSLGGRLYYGYTF. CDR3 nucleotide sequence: TGTGCCAGCAGCTTGGGAGGGAGACTATACTATGGCTACACCTTC.